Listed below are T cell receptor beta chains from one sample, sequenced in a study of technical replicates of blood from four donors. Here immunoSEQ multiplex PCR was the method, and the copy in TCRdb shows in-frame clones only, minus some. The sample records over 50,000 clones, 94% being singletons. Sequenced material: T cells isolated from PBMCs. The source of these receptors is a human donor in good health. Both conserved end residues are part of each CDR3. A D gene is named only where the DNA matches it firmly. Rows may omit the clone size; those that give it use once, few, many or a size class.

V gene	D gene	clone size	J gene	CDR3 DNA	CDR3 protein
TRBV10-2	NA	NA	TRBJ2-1	TGCGCCAGCAGTGCTAGCCTATTAGAGCAGTTCTTC	CASSASLLEQFF
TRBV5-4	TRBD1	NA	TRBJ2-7	TGTGCCAGCAGCTCCCAGGGGGCTAGATCCTACGAGCAGTACTTC	CASSSQGARSYEQYF
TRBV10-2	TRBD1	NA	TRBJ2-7	TGCGCCAGCAGTAGAAGGGACAGGGGCAACTACGAGCAGTACTTC	CASSRRDRGNYEQYF
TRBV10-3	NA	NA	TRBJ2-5	TGTGCCATCAGTGAGTCTCCCAGTCAGGGGGGTGAGACCCAGTACTTC	CAISESPSQGGETQYF
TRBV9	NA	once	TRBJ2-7	TGTGCCAGCAGCGTAGAAGCTAGCCCGAGCTCCTACGAGCAGTACTTC	CASSVEASPSSYEQYF
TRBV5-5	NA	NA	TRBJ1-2	TGTGCCAGCAACTTGACGCCGCTAGCTAACTATGGCTACACCTTC	CASNLTPLANYGYTF
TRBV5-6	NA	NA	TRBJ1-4	TGTGCCAGCAGCTTGGGGACAGTTAATGAAAAACTGTTTTTT	CASSLGTVNEKLFF
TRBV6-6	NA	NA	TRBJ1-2	TGTGCCAGCAGAACCCCGCAGTTCCAGATCTATGGCTACACCTTC	CASRTPQFQIYGYTF
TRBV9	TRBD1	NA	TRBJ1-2	TGTGCCAGCAGCGTATCCGGGGGACAGGCAAACTATGGCTACACCTTC	CASSVSGGQANYGYTF
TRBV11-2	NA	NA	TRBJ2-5	TGTGCCAGCAGGAAGCATGGTAGCGGATATCAAGAGACCCAGTACTTC	CASRKHGSGYQETQYF
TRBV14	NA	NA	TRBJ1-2	TGTGCCAGCAGCCATCCCATCAGGCCCCTTGGATTGTTTCCAGGCTACACCTTC	CASSHPIRPLGLFPGYTF
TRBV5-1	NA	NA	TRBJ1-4	TGCGCCAGCAGCTTAGGAACAGCAACTAATGAAAAACTGTTTTTT	CASSLGTATNEKLFF
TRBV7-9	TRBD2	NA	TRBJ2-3	TGTGCCAGCAGCCGACTAGCGGGACGGGGCACAGATACGCAGTATTTT	CASSRLAGRGTDTQYF
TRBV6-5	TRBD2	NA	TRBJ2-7	TGTGCCAGCACCGAACTAGCGGGAGGATACGAGCAGTACTTC	CASTELAGGYEQYF
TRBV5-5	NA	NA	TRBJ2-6	TGTGCCAGCAGCCGTGTCCAGGGGCCGGCCAACGTCCTGACTTTC	CASSRVQGPANVLTF
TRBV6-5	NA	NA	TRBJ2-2	TGTGCCAGCAGTTACTCGCGCGCGAACACCGGGGAGCTGTTTTTT	CASSYSRANTGELFF
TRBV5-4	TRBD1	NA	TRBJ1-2	TGTGCCAGCAGCCGCGGACAGGAGGGGGGCTACACCTTC	CASSRGQEGGYTF
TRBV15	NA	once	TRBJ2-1	TGTGCCACCAGCAGAGGGGGCACCCTCTCCTACAATGAGCAGTTCTTC	CATSRGGTLSYNEQFF
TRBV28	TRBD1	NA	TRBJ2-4	TGTGCCAGCAGTTTACAGGGGGCCCGCAAAAACATTCAGTACTTC	CASSLQGARKNIQYF
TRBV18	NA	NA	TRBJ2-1	TGTGCCAGCTCACCTTTCCGGGGGACCTACAATGAGCAGTTCTTC	CASSPFRGTYNEQFF
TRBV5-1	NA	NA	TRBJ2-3	TGCGCCAGTTCTACACTAGAGCGGGCCGCAGATACGCAGTATTTT	CASSTLERAADTQYF
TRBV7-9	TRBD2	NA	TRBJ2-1	TGTGCCAGCAGCTTACTCGGTAGGCTAGCGGGAAGCTCCTACAATGAGCAGTTCTTC	CASSLLGRLAGSSYNEQFF
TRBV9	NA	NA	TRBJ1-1	TGTGCCAGCAGCTCTAAGACTAGATCAGACCACGACACTGAAGCTTTCTTT	CASSSKTRSDHDTEAFF
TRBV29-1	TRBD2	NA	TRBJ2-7	TGCAGCGTTGAAGATCGGACTAGCGGAGACTACGAGCAGTACTTC	CSVEDRTSGDYEQYF
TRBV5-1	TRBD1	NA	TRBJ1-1	TGCGCCAGCAGCTTGGTGGGGACAGTTGAAGCTTTCTTT	CASSLVGTVEAFF
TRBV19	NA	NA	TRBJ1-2	TGTGCCAGTAAGAACAGGCAATATGGCTACACCTTC	CASKNRQYGYTF
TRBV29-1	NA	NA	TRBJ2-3	TGCAGCGTTGAAGATGAGAGTGCGCAGTATTTT	CSVEDESAQYF
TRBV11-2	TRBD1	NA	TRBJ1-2	TGTGCCAGCAGCTCAGACAGGGGGCGGTTTTATGGCTACACCTTC	CASSSDRGRFYGYTF
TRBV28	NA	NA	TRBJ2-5	TGTGCCAGCAGTCCCGGAGGGGGGGCCAAGACCCAGTACTTC	CASSPGGGAKTQYF
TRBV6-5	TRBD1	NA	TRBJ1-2	TGTGCCAGCAGTGACACAGGGGTAAATGGCTACACCTTC	CASSDTGVNGYTF
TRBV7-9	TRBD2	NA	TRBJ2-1	TGTGCCAGCAGCTATTCTAGCGGGGCACCTTTCAATGAGCAGTTCTTC	CASSYSSGAPFNEQFF
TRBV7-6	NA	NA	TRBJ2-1	TGTGCCAGCAGCTTAAGACCAAGGTCCTTAGCGGCTCTCTACAATGAGCAGTTCTTC	CASSLRPRSLAALYNEQFF
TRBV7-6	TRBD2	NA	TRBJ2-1	TGTGCCAGCAGCTCCGAATTAGCGGGAGGAGCTAACAATGAGCAGTTCTTC	CASSSELAGGANNEQFF
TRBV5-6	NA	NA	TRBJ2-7	TGTGCCAGCAGCTACGGTACCTACGAGCAGTACTTC	CASSYGTYEQYF
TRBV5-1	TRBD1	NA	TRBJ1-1	TGCGCCAGCAGTCGGGCCCTGACAGGGGGCGCGGTGGAGGTCAACACTGAAGCTTTCTTT	CASSRALTGGAVEVNTEAFF
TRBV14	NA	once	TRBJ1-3	TGTGCCAGCAGCCGAGGCACCGCCTCTGGAAACACCATATATTTT	CASSRGTASGNTIYF
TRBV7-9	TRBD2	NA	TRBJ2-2	TGTGCCAGCAAAAACCCCGCGGGGGGCGGGTCCGGGGAGCTGTTTTTT	CASKNPAGGGSGELFF
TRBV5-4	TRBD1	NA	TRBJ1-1	TGTGCCAGCAGCTTGAAGGACAGGGGCAACACTGAAGCTTTCTTT	CASSLKDRGNTEAFF
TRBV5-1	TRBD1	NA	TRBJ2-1	TGCGCCAGCAGCGACCGACAGGGTATACAATACAATGAGCAGTTCTTC	CASSDRQGIQYNEQFF
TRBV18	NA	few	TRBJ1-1	TGTGCCAGCTCACCACGCGAGGAGAACACTGAAGCTTTCTTT	CASSPREENTEAFF